This TCR beta chain was captured by sequencing in a study of T-cell memory formation after mild COVID-19. Overall study context: Most TCR clusters belonged to a single donor. Study-wide results and caveats: Pre-infection memory contained some responding clones, which suggested that cross-reactive memory had joined. Second-wave clones peaking on day 37 lacked confirmed SARS-CoV-2 specificity.

The TCR alpha and TCR beta cDNA libraries, bearing sample barcodes and UMIs, were generated by 5'RACE using constant-segment primers. A single record per CDR3 protein comes from TCRdb applying MiXCR to the 5' RACE reads. The sample lists 300,000 to 400,000 distinct CDR3 sequences; around 27% were seen once. This clonotype was picked up a small number of times. Its target is unknown. Germline CDR1 reads MNHEY; CDR2 reads SVGAGI. There are 13 residues in the CDR3. The junction had 6 bases not matched to a gene; V was cut back by 4 bases and J by 7 bases. The sequenced material came from PBMCs or a T cell subset sorted from them (not recorded which). The source of this sequence is an adult woman who had mild COVID-19 (a few samples of this study predate the infection). Cell type and time point are not known. This rearrangement joins TRBV6-5 to TRBJ1-2; 7 bases match TRBD1. CDR3 bases: TGTGCCAGCAGTTTACAGGGGATGCGTGGCTACACCTTC. Its translation is CASSLQGMRGYTF.